These 15 T cell receptor beta chains came from one sample sequenced in a study of blood T cell repertoires in COVID-19. Libraries were prepared by immunoSEQ multiplex PCR; TCRdb keeps only in-frame clonotypes and omits some of them. Of approximately 210,000 clones listed, 86% are singletons. Sequencing input: peripheral blood. The receptors shown here come from a man aged 45-65 years with COVID-19, enrolled during active disease.

The gene calls are TRBV10-1 and TRBJ2-2; possible D gene TRBD1, 6 bases. V dropped 1 base and J dropped 1 base, with 16 bases sitting between them. CDR1 and CDR2 (germline): WNHNN, SYGVQD (reference sequence). The CDR3 covers 18 residues. The CDR3 here is CASSEWGQGTQNTGELFF. The CDR3 DNA reads TGCGCCAGCAGTGAGTGGGGGCAGGGGACCCAGAACACCGGGGAGCTGTTTTTT.

Note on this clone: One junction end does not reproduce the germline sequence, and a read error may be involved. V gene TRBV9 combines with J gene TRBJ2-2; D may be TRBD1 (6 bases). The CDR3 contains 17 residues. Germline CDR1 reads SGDLS; CDR2 reads YYNGEE. The CDR3 loop reads CASSVAGHLANTGELFF. For the CDR3, the DNA is TGTGCCAGCAGCGTAGCGGGACACCTCGCGAACACTGGGGAGCTGTTTTTT.

This sequence joins TRBV28 and TRBJ1-5, with a tentative D call TRBD1 (6 bases). Trimming pared 2 bases from V and 1 base from J, leaving 9 bases between. The CDR3 sequence is 15 residues long. CDR1 is MDHEN and CDR2 is SYDVKM in the germline V gene. The CDR3, as DNA: TGTGCCAGCAGTTTAGGGACAATGAGCAATCAGCCCCAGCATTTT. Protein: CASSLGTMSNQPQHF.

The chain employs TRBV5-4 and TRBJ2-7, with D unresolved. CDR1 and CDR2 (germline): SGHNT, YYREEE (reference sequence). CDR3 size: 13 residues. Trimming stripped 3 bases from V and 6 bases from J, with 13 bases between. The CDR3 protein is CASSSGFRIEQYF. The CDR3 DNA sequence: TGTGCCAGCAGCTCGGGTTTCAGAATCGAGCAGTACTTC.

This clone was recorded a few times. V is TRBV15 and J is TRBJ1-2, with 7 nucleotides matching TRBD1. Germline V gives CDR1 LNHNV, CDR2 YYDKDF (reference sequence). The CDR3 is 13 amino acids. After removal of 4 bases from V and 8 bases from J, the junction contained 7 bases not matched to a gene. CDR3 in DNA: TGTGCCACCAGCATGACAGGGAATGTAGGCTACACCTTC. Amino acids: CATSMTGNVGYTF.

This rearrangement joins TRBV6-1 to TRBJ1-6; TRBD1 agrees at 7 bases. CDR3 length: 16 amino acids. Germline V gives CDR1 MNHNS, CDR2 SASEGT. Trimming removed 4 bases from V and 9 bases from J; junction bases left unmatched: 12. CDR3 amino acids: CASSGTGQVRGSPLHF. The CDR3 DNA follows: TGTGCCAGCAGTGGAACAGGACAGGTTCGCGGTTCACCCCTCCACTTT.

This clone was picked up a small number of times. The chain carries TRBV11-2 and TRBJ1-2; D not certain. Trimming removed 5 bases from V and 2 bases from J, with 9 bases in between. Germline V gene data show CDR1 as SGHAT and CDR2 as FQNNGV. The CDR3 runs to 13 residues. The CDR3 DNA follows: TGTGCCAGCAGCCGTCGACAAAACTATGGCTACACCTTC. Amino acids: CASSRRQNYGYTF.

The V call is TRBV5-1, the J call TRBJ2-3, with 14 bases lining up with TRBD2. CDR1 and CDR2 from the germline V gene are SGHRS and YFSETQ. This CDR3 comprises 14 residues. The V and J ends lost 5 bases and 6 bases, in that order; junction bases with no gene match: 2. The CDR3 sequence: CASRGLAGVDTQYF. CDR3 nucleotide sequence: TGCGCCAGCAGGGGACTAGCGGGAGTGGATACGCAGTATTTT.

This clone was detected only once. The chain links TRBV5-8 to TRBJ2-3, with 7 bases fitting TRBD2. V lost 4 bases, J lost 1 base, and 6 bases stayed unmatched. Germline CDR1 and CDR2: SGHTS and YDEGEE. The CDR3 length is 15 residues. The CDR3 loop reads CASSPESGGTDTQYF. The CDR3 bases are TGTGCCAGCAGCCCTGAAAGCGGGGGCACAGATACGCAGTATTTT.

The genes are TRBV7-8 and TRBJ1-3, with a possible D match to TRBD1 (6 bases). This CDR3 is built from 16 residues. Trimming took off 5 bases at V and 0 bases at J, with 14 bases between the two ends. Germline lookup yields CDR1 SGHVS and CDR2 FQNEAQ. CDR3 loop: CASSPVGGDSGNTIYF. The CDR3 DNA is TGTGCCAGCAGCCCTGTAGGGGGGGACTCTGGAAACACCATATATTTT.

The chain recombines TRBV11-3 with TRBJ1-1; 7 nucleotides line up with TRBD1. With V trimmed by 3 bases and J by 5 bases, 3 bases remained unmatched. The CDR3 totals 13 residues. CDR1 is SGHNT and CDR2 is YENEEA in the germline V gene. CDR3 region: CASSFTGETEAFF. Written as DNA, the CDR3 is TGTGCCAGCAGCTTTACAGGGGAGACTGAAGCTTTCTTT.

The chain combines TRBV5-1 with TRBJ2-7; D might be TRBD1 (6 bases). Trimming took 0 bases from V and 6 from J, leaving 13 bases between them. Per germline, CDR1 SGHRS and CDR2 YFSETQ. The CDR3 runs 14 residues. The CDR3 loop reads CASSLAAQGGEQYF. The CDR3 coding sequence is TGCGCCAGCAGCTTGGCGGCACAGGGTGGCGAGCAGTACTTC.

This clone has more than one count but fewer than ten. The chain uses TRBV19 and TRBJ1-5; D remains unclear. The germline V gene encodes CDR1 LNHDA and CDR2 SQIVND (reference sequence). This CDR3 comprises 19 residues. V shed 1 base and J shed 0 bases, with 19 bases lying between them. DNA of the CDR3: TGTGCCAGTAGTATAGTCGGAGCAGCTAGCCCTGATAGCAATCAGCCCCAGCATTTT. Its translation is CASSIVGAASPDSNQPQHF. The full variable domain, its missing parts supplied by reference TRBV19 and TRBJ1-5, is DGGITQSPKYLFRKEGQNVTLSCEQNLNHDAMYWYRQDPGQGLRLIYYSQIVNDFQKGDIAEGYSVSREKKESFPLTVTSAQKNPTAFYLCASSIVGAASPDSNQPQHFGDGTRLSIL.

J is TRBJ1-1 and V is TRBV2; 7 bases are a match to TRBD1. The germline V gene encodes CDR1 SNHLY and CDR2 FYNNEI. The CDR3 loop spans 11 amino acids. Trimming cost V 11 bases and J 5 bases; bases outside gene matches: 5. CDR3 nucleotides: TGTGCCGGCACAGGGGATACTGAAGCTTTCTTT. Amino acid sequence: CAGTGDTEAFF. The complete variable domain, with remaining parts taken from reference TRBV2 and TRBJ1-1, reads EPEVTQTPSHQVTQMGQEVILRCVPISNHLYFYWYRQILGQKVEFLVSFYNNEISEKSEIFDDQFSVERPDGSNFTLKIRSTKLEDSAMYFCAGTGDTEAFFGQGTRLTVV.

J is TRBJ1-2 and V is TRBV6-5, with 7 positions matching TRBD1. CDR1 and CDR2 from the germline V gene are MNHEY and SVGAGI. The CDR3 is 14 amino acids. V dropped 6 bases and J dropped 5; count of bases not matched to a gene: 9. The CDR3 loop reads CASRDRTNTYGYTF. The DNA for the CDR3 is TGTGCCAGCAGGGACAGGACCAACACGTATGGCTACACCTTC.